This T cell receptor beta chain came from a study of cytomegalovirus exposure and HLA in healthy donors. With 60 Vbeta and 13 Jbeta primers, the PCR was carried out. Sequencing used immunoSEQ multiplex PCR; TCRdb keeps in-frame clones, though not all of them. The profile shows 150,000 or so clones, around four fifths of them singletons. After removal of 2 bases from V and 8 bases from J, the junction contained 10 bases not matched to a gene. The CDR3 covers 15 residues. The germline CDR1 and CDR2 sequences are MNHEY and SVGAGI. The sequenced material came from PBMCs. The V gene is TRBV6-5, the J gene TRBJ1-2, with 8 bases matching TRBD1. The clonotype comes from a man aged 18 to 29 in good health and CMV-seropositive. This CDR3 is CASSYAVDQGAGYTF. In DNA form, the CDR3 reads TGTGCCAGCAGTTACGCGGTAGATCAGGGGGCCGGCTACACCTTC.